What follows describes a single T cell receptor beta chain. This clonotype was observed at least ten times. No cognate antigen has been identified for it. Base quality data are lacking; no much larger clone is found one base away. This record comes from a study of early T cells in non-severe SARS-CoV-2 infection (dated by TCRdb to about 2021). Background on the whole study: Bulk RNA from unsorted whole blood was used for TCR sequencing, so alpha and beta chains could not be paired. What the work shows at the level of the full study, not this receptor alone: VDJdb matching was skewed toward anti-spike CD8 responses, so virus-specific expansions were likely underestimated and private and CD4 specificities were missed.

Set within a cohort of healthcare workers in London, UK, this nested case-control study involved weekly PCR testing of nasopharyngeal swabs along with blood sampling. Healthcare workers were enrolled in the week of the UK lockdown, from 23 to 31 March 2020, and were followed every week for up to roughly 15 weeks. Taken from the germline V gene, the CDR1 and CDR2 loops are SNHLY and FYNNEI. V and J are trimmed by 7 bases and 4 bases, and the gene matches miss 10 bases of the junction. The CDR3, from cysteine to phenylalanine, totals 15 residues. The read is trimmed to its CDR3 DNA, 45 bases read in frame from base 1. Libraries were made using 5' RACE. Sequenced on a NextSeq 500. To correct for sequencing error and PCR bias, the TCR library protocol tagged individual cDNA molecules with unique molecular identifiers. Both TCR alpha and beta chains were sequenced, and tight co-correlation was observed between alpha and beta sequence abundances in each sample. The authors' pipeline ran thus. Decombinator V4 was used to annotate TCR sequences for V gene, J gene and CDR3. Expanded TCRs were defined as changing significantly between any two time points under a Poisson model with p below 0.0001. TCR abundances were normalised to the total number of TCRs sequenced per sample and expressed as counts per million. TRAV1-2 paired with TRAJ12, TRAJ20 or TRAJ33 defined MAIT TCRs, while TRAV10 paired with TRAJ18 defined iNKT TCRs. VDJdb, accessed 1 November 2021, was searched for CMV, EBV and SARS-CoV-2 annotated TCRs, with TCRs annotated for multiple antigens excluded. TCRdb cleaned the public reads at Q25 with fastp, built clones with MiXCR and kept in-frame beta chains. Rows with one shared CDR3 protein collapse into an entry with the most common genes and DNA. Clone size and V and J calls follow TCRdb, not the original study. This sample gives about 110,000 distinct CDR3 sequences in total; about 12% of them show up just once. The biggest ten clones account for around 3.2% of the sample.

The sequence came from an adult who was a healthcare worker with PCR-confirmed SARS-CoV-2 infection or an uninfected control (not recorded which). This chain is built from TRBV2 and TRBJ1-2; the central 9 bases match TRBD1. Sequencing used whole blood. The base sequence is TGTGCCAGCAAAACGACGGACAGGGGTTTCTATGGCTACACCTTC. It encodes CASKTTDRGFYGYTF.